This TCR beta chain was documented in a study of human T cells and chemical hapten exposure. At the level of the study: Sensitization involved placing 2% DPC onto a roughly 2 cm by roughly 2 cm region of upper inner arm skin. Mainly, slight library volume differences in the pool made TCR yields vary. All patients underwent weekly scalp dosing with diphenylcyclopropenone for the full roughly 25-week study.

TCRdb called the RACE reads again in MiXCR, with one record for every CDR3 protein. The table records a few hundred thousand distinct CDR3 sequences, approximately 5% of them present only once. The time point denotes: pre-sensitization, week 0. Treatment described: therapeutic diphenylcyclopropenone sensitization with weekly scalp DPC. CDR3 size: 14 residues. CDR1 and CDR2 from the germline V gene are MNHEY and SMNVEV (reference sequence). Trimming removed 5 bases at V and 5 bases at J, with 13 bases between. This clonotype was seen at least ten times. The clonotype originates from a woman younger than 35 with alopecia areata. Some clones in this sample may be carry-over from other donors' samples. Sequencing used whole blood, obtained in connection with sensitization to the hapten diphenylcyclopropenone (DPC). The chain links TRBV27 to TRBJ2-1; TRBD2 is a possible D gene (5 bases). This CDR3 reads CASSPGGFHNEQFF. DNA for the CDR3: TGTGCCAGCAGTCCAGGAGGCTTCCACAATGAGCAGTTCTTC.